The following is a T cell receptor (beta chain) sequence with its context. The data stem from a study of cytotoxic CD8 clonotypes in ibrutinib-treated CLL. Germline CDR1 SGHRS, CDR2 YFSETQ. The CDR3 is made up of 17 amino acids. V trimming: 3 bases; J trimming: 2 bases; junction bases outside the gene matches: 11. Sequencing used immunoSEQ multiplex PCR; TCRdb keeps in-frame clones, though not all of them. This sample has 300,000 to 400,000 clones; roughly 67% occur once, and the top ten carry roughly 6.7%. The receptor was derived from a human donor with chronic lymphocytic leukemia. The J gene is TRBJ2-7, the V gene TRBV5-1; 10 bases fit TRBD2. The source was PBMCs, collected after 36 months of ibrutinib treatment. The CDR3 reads CASSSIASGSRPYEQYF. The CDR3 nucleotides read TGCGCCAGCAGCTCCATCGCTAGCGGGAGTCGGCCCTACGAGCAGTACTTC.